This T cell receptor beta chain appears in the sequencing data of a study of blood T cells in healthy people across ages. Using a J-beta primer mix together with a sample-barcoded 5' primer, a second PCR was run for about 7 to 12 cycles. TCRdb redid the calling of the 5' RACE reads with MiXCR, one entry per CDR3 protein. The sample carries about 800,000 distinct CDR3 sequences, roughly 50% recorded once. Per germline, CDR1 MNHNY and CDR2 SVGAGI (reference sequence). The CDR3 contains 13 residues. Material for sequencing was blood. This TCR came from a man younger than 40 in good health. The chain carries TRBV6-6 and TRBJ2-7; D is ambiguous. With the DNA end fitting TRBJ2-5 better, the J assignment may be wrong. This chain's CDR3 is CASSGPPVETQYF. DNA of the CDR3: TGTGCCAGCAGTGGCCCTCCCGTGGAGACCCAGTACTTC.